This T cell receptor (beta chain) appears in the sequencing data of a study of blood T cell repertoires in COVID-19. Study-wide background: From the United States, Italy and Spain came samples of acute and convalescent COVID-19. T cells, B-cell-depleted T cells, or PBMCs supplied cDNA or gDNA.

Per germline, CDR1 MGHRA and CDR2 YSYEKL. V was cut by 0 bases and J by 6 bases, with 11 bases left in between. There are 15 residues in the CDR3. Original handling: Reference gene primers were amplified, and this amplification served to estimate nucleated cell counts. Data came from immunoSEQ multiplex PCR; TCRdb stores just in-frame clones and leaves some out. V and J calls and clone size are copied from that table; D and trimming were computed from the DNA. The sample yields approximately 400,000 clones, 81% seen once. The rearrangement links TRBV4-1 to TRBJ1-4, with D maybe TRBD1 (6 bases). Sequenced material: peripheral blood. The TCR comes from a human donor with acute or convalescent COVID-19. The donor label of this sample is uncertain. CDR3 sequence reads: CASSQDRGSYEKLFF. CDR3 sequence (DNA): TGCGCCAGCAGCCAAGATAGGGGGTCCTATGAAAAACTGTTTTTT.